Shown below are 14 T cell receptor beta chains from a single sample sequenced in a study of long-term antiretroviral therapy in people with HIV. An immunoSEQ assay, version v3.0, was performed at survey level. Profiled with immunoSEQ multiplex PCR; TCRdb holds only in-frame clones, not every one. This table has 28,000 or so clones, 84% appearing once. The sample here was unsorted PBMCs, taken 0.4 years after starting antiretroviral therapy. All receptors come from a man between 18 and 29 years old with HIV.

The chain combines TRBV7-9 with TRBJ2-5; 7 nucleotides line up with TRBD1. Trimming took 5 bases from V and 5 from J; bases not matched to a gene: 8. The CDR3 sequence is 14 residues long. In germline, CDR1 is SEHNR, CDR2 FQNEAQ (reference sequence). CDR3 DNA: TGTGCCAGCAGCGAGACAGGGTCGGGGGAGACCCAGTACTTC. It codes for CASSETGSGETQYF.

The chain combines TRBV19 with TRBJ1-5, with 8 bases that match TRBD1. The germline V gene encodes CDR1 LNHDA and CDR2 SQIVND (reference sequence). CDR3 length equals 15 residues. Germline trimming cut 9 bases from V and 1 base from J; bases unmatched to any gene: 8. The CDR3 bases are TGTGCCAGCAGCCTTACAGGGGGAAGCAATCAGCCCCAGCATTTT. This gives the protein CASSLTGGSNQPQHF. Combining the CDR3 with reference TRBV19 and TRBJ1-5 gives the whole variable domain DGGITQSPKYLFRKEGQNVTLSCEQNLNHDAMYWYRQDPGQGLRLIYYSQIVNDFQKGDIAEGYSVSREKKESFPLTVTSAQKNPTAFYLCASSLTGGSNQPQHFGDGTRLSIL.

The chain couples TRBV6-1 to TRBJ1-1; 7 positions agree with TRBD1. This CDR3 is 14 amino acids long. V dropped 8 bases and J dropped 4; count of bases not matched to a gene: 10. In germline, CDR1 is MNHNS, CDR2 SASEGT. As DNA, the CDR3 is TGTGCCAGCGAGCAGGGGGAGGAGAGCACTGAAGCTTTCTTT. This codes for CASEQGEESTEAFF.

The chain is built from TRBV7-9 and TRBJ1-2; 7 positions match TRBD1. Germline values: CDR1 SEHNR, CDR2 FQNEAQ (reference sequence). The CDR3 is 12 residues long. Losses at the gene ends were 5 bases for V and 13 bases for J; bases not matched to a gene: 10. CDR3 in amino acids: CASSALQGYCTF. CDR3 sequence (DNA): TGTGCCAGCAGCGCACTACAGGGGTATTGCACCTTC.

The V gene is TRBV7-6, the J gene TRBJ1-1; TRBD1 aligns across 7 bases. The V gene end was trimmed by 3 bases and the J gene end by 6 bases; junction bases not matched to a gene: 7. The CDR3 has 14 amino acids. CDR1 and CDR2 (germline): SGHVS, FNYEAQ. CDR3 amino acids: CASSFKQGSPEAFF. In DNA form, the CDR3 reads TGTGCCAGCAGCTTTAAACAGGGGTCTCCTGAAGCTTTCTTT.

The chain uses TRBV7-9 and TRBJ1-2, with D unclear. Germline CDR1 SEHNR, CDR2 FQNEAQ (reference sequence). Trimming cost V 0 bases and J 0 bases, with 8 bases left between them. This CDR3 comprises 15 residues. The CDR3 DNA follows: TGTGCCAGCAGCTTAGCTGGACGGACTAACTATGGCTACACCTTC. It yields the protein CASSLAGRTNYGYTF.

The chain recombines TRBV19 with TRBJ1-1; TRBD1 might be the D (5 bases). V lost 5 bases, J lost 4 bases, and 11 bases lay in between. This CDR3 is built from 13 residues. Germline V gene data show CDR1 as LNHDA and CDR2 as SQIVND (reference sequence). Here the CDR3 reads CASSSSGVTEAFF. DNA for the CDR3: TGTGCCAGTAGTTCATCGGGGGTCACTGAAGCTTTCTTT.

In its sample, this clone was seen once. The V and J genes are TRBV7-2 and TRBJ2-7; 9 bases are shared with TRBD2. The J segment lost 6 bases and the V segment lost 2 bases, leaving 8 bases of the junction unmatched. CDR3 length equals 15 residues. Germline loops: CDR1 SGHTA, CDR2 FQGNSA. DNA of the CDR3: TGTGCCAGCAGCTTAATGGGGGGACTAGCCCGCGAGCAGTACTTC. This codes for CASSLMGGLAREQYF.

The chain recombines TRBV4-1 with TRBJ2-7; D is perhaps TRBD2 (5 bases). This CDR3 spans 13 amino acids. V was clipped by 0 bases and J by 4 bases, with 7 bases between them. From germline, CDR1 is MGHRA and CDR2 YSYEKL. CDR3 nucleotide sequence: TGCGCCAGCAGCCAAGAACTAGATTACGAGCAGTACTTC. Amino acid sequence: CASSQELDYEQYF.

V usage is TRBV27 and J usage is TRBJ1-2, with D maybe TRBD1 (6 bases). The CDR3 runs 17 residues. The germline V and J ends were trimmed by 6 bases and 4 bases, with 24 bases remaining between them. Germline assignment: CDR1 MNHEY and CDR2 SMNVEV (reference sequence). CDR3 sequence reads: CASSPVAGASPPYGYTF. Written as DNA, the CDR3 is TGTGCCAGCAGCCCCGTTGCGGGGGCCTCACCTCCCTATGGCTACACCTTC.

V is TRBV7-9 and J is TRBJ2-7, with TRBD2 as a possible D gene (5 bases). Germline assignment: CDR1 SEHNR and CDR2 FQNEAQ (reference sequence). The CDR3 contains 13 residues. The V and J ends lost 8 bases and 6 bases respectively, with 17 bases between them. CDR3 bases: TGTGCCAGCTCTCCGGGCGGGTCGGGCGAGCAGTACTTC. It yields the protein CASSPGGSGEQYF.

The CDR3 reads CASSLEQTGELFF. Here the CDR3 DNA reads TGTGCCAGCAGCTTAGAGCAAACCGGGGAGCTGTTTTTT. V usage is TRBV7-6 and J usage is TRBJ2-2; D gene ambiguous. CDR1 is SGHVS and CDR2 is FNYEAQ in the germline V gene. V was cut by 1 base and J by 5 bases, with 5 bases left in between. CDR3 length: 13 amino acids.

V is TRBV6-4 and J is TRBJ2-1, with D perhaps matching TRBD2 (6 bases). Trimming cost V 8 bases and J 6 bases, with 14 bases left between them. The germline gives CDR1 MRHNA, CDR2 SNTAGT. The CDR3 spans 13 residues. The CDR3 sequence is CASGREMGNEQFF. Here the CDR3 DNA reads TGTGCCAGCGGCCGGGAGATGGGCAATGAGCAGTTCTTC.

The chain is built from TRBV6-4 and TRBJ2-1; 10 nucleotides match TRBD1. The CDR3 loop spans 15 amino acids. V lost 0 bases to trimming and J lost 8 bases; unmatched junction nucleotides: 4. The germline V gene encodes CDR1 MRHNA and CDR2 SNTAGT. CDR3 nucleotides: TGTGCCAGCAGTGACTCGACAGGGGGCTTCGATGAGCAGTTCTTC. As protein: CASSDSTGGFDEQFF.